This paragraph reports one T cell receptor beta chain. The data stem from a study of T cells in Graves' hyperthyroidism and ophthalmopathy. In the study overall: At initial diagnosis, before any treatment had begun, peripheral blood was obtained.

The source material, RNA transcripts, was used to amplify TCR beta CDR3 regions. With the HTBI primer set, the TCR CDR3 went through a first round of RT-PCR. TCRdb redid the calling of the multiplex PCR reads with MiXCR, one entry per CDR3 protein. The repertoire holds under 300,000 distinct CDR3 sequences, with about 25% as singletons. Diagnosis relied on clinical symptoms, serum thyroxine and TRAb, thyroid ultrasound and orbital computed tomography. The CDR3 runs 16 residues. The germline V and J ends were trimmed by 2 bases and 4 bases, with 17 bases remaining between them. The germline gives CDR1 LNHDA, CDR2 SQIVND (reference sequence).

The genes are TRBV19 and TRBJ1-1, with D perhaps TRBD1 (5 bases). This TCR was recovered from a man aged 40-49 years with Graves' hyperthyroidism that later progressed to Graves' ophthalmopathy. The sample was blood. The CDR3 region is CASSIIGSGRGTEAFF. CDR3 DNA: TGTGCCAGTAGTATAATCGGTTCGGGGAGGGGCACTGAAGCTTTCTTT.